The 17 T cell receptor beta chains given below trace back to one sample, sequenced in a study of T-cell memory formation after mild COVID-19. TCRdb re-analysed the 5' RACE reads in MiXCR, keeping a single row per CDR3 protein. This sample yields hundreds of thousands of distinct CDR3 sequences, of which approximately 15% are seen a single time; around 20% belongs to the top ten. The source material was PBMCs or a T cell subset sorted from them (not recorded which). These receptors originate from a man between 18 and 29 years old who had mild COVID-19 (a few samples of this study predate the infection). Cell type and time point are not known.

This chain connects TRBV2 to TRBJ2-1; 10 positions agree with TRBD2. V trimming: 5 bases; J trimming: 7 bases; junction bases outside the gene matches: 2. Looked up from germline, CDR1 is SNHLY and CDR2 is FYNNEI. This CDR3 region has 13 residues. This chain's CDR3 is CASSSGGENEQFF. The CDR3 DNA follows: TGTGCCAGCAGTAGCGGGGGGGAAAATGAGCAGTTCTTC.

This chain uses TRBV12-3 or TRBV12-4 with TRBJ2-7; TRBD2 aligns across 7 bases. The CDR3 runs 14 residues. With 3 bases clipped from V and 3 bases from J, the junction kept 5 bases outside the gene matches. The CDR3 loop reads CASSLGGDLYEQYF. In nucleotides, the CDR3 is TGTGCCAGCAGTTTGGGGGGGGACCTCTACGAGCAGTACTTC.

This rearrangement joins TRBV7-6 to TRBJ2-1; D unclear. This CDR3 has 13 residues. Germline V gene lookup returns CDR1 SGHVS and CDR2 FNYEAQ. The ends were cut back, 2 bases at V and 4 bases at J, with 6 bases in the middle. In DNA, the CDR3 is TGTGCCAGCAGCTTACTCGGGTACAATGAGCAGTTCTTC. Amino acids: CASSLLGYNEQFF.

This clonotype was detected ten times or more. The chain joins TRBV4-3 to TRBJ2-4; D is perhaps TRBD2 (5 bases). The germline V and J ends were trimmed by 1 base and 8 bases, with 12 bases remaining between them. The CDR3 totals 14 residues. Germline V gene data show CDR1 as LGHNA and CDR2 as YSLEER. CDR3 DNA sequence: TGCGCCAGCAGCCAAGCCAGGCACGGGGACATTCAGTACTTC. Its translation: CASSQARHGDIQYF.

This clonotype has more than one count but fewer than ten. The V and J genes are TRBV6-6 and TRBJ1-2; D might be TRBD1 (5 bases). Trimming left V 0 bases short and J 4 bases short, with 18 bases between. CDR3 size: 17 residues. Germline assignment: CDR1 MNHNY and CDR2 SVGAGI (reference sequence). As DNA, the CDR3 is TGTGCCAGCAGTTACTCGACTTCTCCCCGGGGCGTCTATGGCTACACCTTC. Encoded protein: CASSYSTSPRGVYGYTF.

The sample holds a few counts of this clonotype. CDR3 sequence reads: CASSQGTANYGYTF. The CDR3 DNA reads TGTGCCAGCAGCCAGGGGACCGCGAACTATGGCTACACCTTC. The chain recombines TRBV16 with TRBJ1-2; TRBD1 might be the D (5 bases). Trimming took 3 bases from V and 2 from J, leaving 10 bases between them. From germline, CDR1 is KGHSY and CDR2 FQNENV. The CDR3 has 14 amino acids.

J is TRBJ2-4 and V is TRBV6-2 or TRBV6-3, with D perhaps TRBD2 (6 bases). Germline assignment: CDR1 MNHEY and CDR2 SVGEGT. This CDR3 is 15 amino acids long. Trimming left V 7 bases short and J 2 bases short, with 15 bases between. The CDR3 spells CASIFGGRTKNIQYF. CDR3 nucleotide sequence: TGTGCCAGCATTTTCGGGGGTCGGACCAAAAACATTCAGTACTTC.

This clonotype has only a few counts. The rearrangement joins TRBV7-9 to TRBJ2-3; 8 nucleotides match TRBD2. The V segment lost 5 bases and the J segment 0 bases; nucleotides outside the gene matches: 13. The germline V gene has CDR1 SEHNR and CDR2 FQNEAQ (reference sequence). This CDR3 is 18 amino acids long. The CDR3 reads CASSSLRGDASSTDTQYF. Here the CDR3 DNA reads TGTGCCAGCAGCAGTTTGCGGGGGGATGCTTCTAGCACAGATACGCAGTATTTT.

This clonotype was seen more than once but under ten times. The chain couples TRBV6-1 to TRBJ2-7, with D maybe TRBD1 (6 bases). Trimming removed 6 bases from V and 2 bases from J, with 14 bases in between. The germline CDR1 and CDR2 sequences are MNHNS and SASEGT. The CDR3 runs 14 residues. CDR3 sequence: CASRTEQGPYEQYF. The DNA of the CDR3 is TGTGCCAGCAGGACAGAACAGGGACCCTACGAGCAGTACTTC.

This chain connects TRBV2 to TRBJ2-1; 9 nucleotides match TRBD1. Germline V gives CDR1 SNHLY, CDR2 FYNNEI. After removal of 5 bases from V and 4 bases from J, the junction contained 6 bases not matched to a gene. The CDR3 length is 15 residues. Here the CDR3 reads CASSNTGGLYNEQFF. The CDR3 nucleotides read TGTGCCAGCAGTAACACAGGGGGCTTATACAATGAGCAGTTCTTC.

The chain employs TRBV4-2 and TRBJ2-5; perhaps TRBD1 as D (5 bases). There are 14 residues in the CDR3. Between the trimmed V and J ends, which lost 5 bases and 4 bases, there was a span of 14 bases. Per the germline V gene, CDR1 is LGHNA and CDR2 is YNFKEQ. The CDR3 DNA sequence: TGTGCCAGCAGCAGCTATAGGGGCAGAGAGACCCAGTACTTC. Translated: CASSSYRGRETQYF.

This clonotype has a single count. The V and J genes are TRBV6-5 and TRBJ1-2; 9 bases agree with TRBD1. The junction had 6 bases not matched to a gene; V was cut back by 2 bases and J by 5 bases. Germline assignment: CDR1 MNHEY and CDR2 SVGAGI. The CDR3 is 15 residues long. This chain's CDR3 is CASSYAPGTGYGYTF. In DNA form, the CDR3 reads TGTGCCAGCAGTTACGCCCCCGGGACAGGGTATGGCTACACCTTC.

V gene TRBV29-1 combines with J gene TRBJ2-5; D not resolved. Deletions cut 4 bases from V and 5 bases from J, with 11 bases between. The CDR3 sequence is 12 residues long. CDR1 and CDR2 (germline): SQVTM, ANQGSEA. The CDR3 region is CSVVRSEETQYF. The CDR3 nucleotides read TGCAGCGTTGTCCGGTCGGAGGAGACCCAGTACTTC.

This clonotype was seen more than once but under ten times. This chain links TRBV24-1 with TRBJ2-1; possible D gene TRBD2, 6 bases. The germline V and J ends were trimmed by 9 bases and 7 bases, with 12 bases remaining between them. CDR1 and CDR2 from the germline V gene are KGHDR and SFDVKD. The CDR3 is 12 amino acids. The chain's CDR3 is CATGEAGNEQFF. The CDR3 DNA is TGTGCCACCGGGGAGGCGGGGAATGAGCAGTTCTTC.

This clonotype was seen at least ten times. The chain carries TRBV3-1 and TRBJ1-2; unclear D gene. The V end was cut by 0 bases, the J end by 8 bases, with 4 bases between. Germline V CDR1 and CDR2: LGHDT, YNNKEL (reference sequence). This CDR3 is built from 11 residues. The CDR3 here is CASSQDSGYTF. The CDR3 DNA reads as TGTGCCAGCAGCCAAGATTCGGGCTACACCTTC.

This clonotype has more than one count but fewer than ten. This sequence joins TRBV11-2 and TRBJ2-7; D ambiguous. Deletions cut 1 base from V and 5 bases from J, with 12 bases between. The CDR3 runs to 14 residues. CDR1 is SGHAT and CDR2 is FQNNGV in the germline V gene. The CDR3 protein is CASSLGGQSNEQYF. CDR3 nucleotide sequence: TGTGCCAGCAGCTTAGGGGGTCAGTCCAACGAGCAGTACTTC.

V usage is TRBV6-1 and J usage is TRBJ2-7, with D possibly matching TRBD2 (7 bases). Trimming took off 6 bases at V and 3 bases at J, with 15 bases between the two ends. Germline CDR1 MNHNS, CDR2 SASEGT. The CDR3 loop spans 14 amino acids. The CDR3 loop is CASRPGGANYEQYF. CDR3 in DNA: TGTGCCAGCAGACCTGGGGGGGCGAACTACGAGCAGTACTTC.